A single sample is the source of the 9 T cell receptor beta chains below, sequenced in a study of shared clonotypes between healthy human individuals. Naive CD8 cells, CD45RO-negative and positively selected for CCR7, excluded terminally differentiated effector memory CD45RA+ cells. Sequencing was performed with immunoSEQ multiplex PCR; in TCRdb, only in-frame clones are kept and a portion is missing. The top ten hold 1.1% of the sample, which has around 2,000,000 clones, approximately 95% seen once. Specimen: naive CD8+ T cells sorted from blood. The source of these receptors is a man younger than 35 in good health.

The rearrangement links TRBV7-9 to TRBJ2-7; the match to TRBD1 covers 10 bases. The CDR3 runs to 17 residues. V lost 5 bases, J lost 3 bases, and 13 bases stayed unmatched. Germline CDR1 SEHNR, CDR2 FQNEAQ (reference sequence). CDR3 loop: CASSPLPGQGPLYEQYF. The CDR3 DNA reads TGTGCCAGCAGCCCCCTCCCGGGACAGGGGCCCCTCTACGAGCAGTACTTC. The complete variable domain, with remaining parts taken from reference TRBV7-9 and TRBJ2-7, reads DTGVSQNPRHKITKRGQNVTFRCDPISEHNRLYWYRQTLGQGPEFLTYFQNEAQLEKSRLLSDRFSAERPKGSFSTLEIQRTEQGDSAMYLCASSPLPGQGPLYEQYFGPGTRLTVT.

Notes on this clone: A much larger clone differs by one base, so this may be a read error. Other DNA sequences in the same sample also yield this CDR3. V and J are TRBV6-5 and TRBJ1-1, with D perhaps TRBD1 (5 bases). Germline lookup yields CDR1 MNHEY and CDR2 SVGAGI. The V and J ends lost 6 bases and 1 base respectively, with 9 bases between them. The CDR3 is 13 amino acids. The DNA for the CDR3 is TGTGCCAGCAGCCTTGGGGGGAACACTGAAGCTTTCTTT. Protein: CASSLGGNTEAFF.

This chain connects TRBV6-1 to TRBJ2-7; D may match TRBD1 or TRBD2 (5 bases each). The length of the CDR3 is 13 residues. Between the trimmed V and J ends, which lost 8 bases and 0 bases, there was a span of 11 bases. CDR1 is MNHNS and CDR2 is SASEGT in the germline V gene. CDR3 DNA sequence: TGTGCCAGCGGGACCCCCTCCTCCTACGAGCAGTACTTC. It specifies CASGTPSSYEQYF.

This chain links TRBV7-9 with TRBJ1-4, with a weak D call TRBD1 (6 bases). CDR3 length: 15 amino acids. The germline V gene has CDR1 SEHNR and CDR2 FQNEAQ (reference sequence). Trimming removed 4 bases at V and 1 base at J, with 10 bases between. The CDR3 spells CASSSYRETNEKLFF. In DNA form, the CDR3 reads TGTGCCAGCAGCTCCTACAGGGAAACTAATGAAAAACTGTTTTTT.

The rearrangement links TRBV30 to TRBJ2-1; the match to TRBD2 covers 10 bases. V was clipped by 0 bases and J by 5 bases; unmatched bases: 7. CDR3 length equals 16 residues. Germline CDR1 and CDR2: GTSNPN and SVGIG (reference sequence). CDR3 nucleotide sequence: TGTGCCTGGAGTGTACTTAGCGGGAGGATCCACAATGAGCAGTTCTTC. Amino acids: CAWSVLSGRIHNEQFF. Using reference TRBV30 and TRBJ2-1 for the parts outside the CDR3, the full variable domain is SQTIHQWPATLVQPVGSPLSLECTVEGTSNPNLYWYRQAAGRGLQLLFYSVGIGQISSEVPQNLSASRPQDRQFILSSKKLLLSDSGFYLCAWSVLSGRIHNEQFFGPGTRLTVL.

The rearrangement links TRBV4-3 to TRBJ2-3; a possible D gene is TRBD2 (6 bases). CDR3 size: 14 residues. Trimming left V 0 bases short and J 8 bases short, with 12 bases between. The V gene's germline CDR1 is LGHNA and CDR2 YSLEER. CDR3 in DNA: TGCGCCAGCAGCCAAGACCCGGGGGAGGCTACGCAGTATTTT. Its translation is CASSQDPGEATQYF.

The chain uses TRBV6-1 and TRBJ2-7; D is ambiguous. The CDR3 totals 14 residues. The germline gives CDR1 MNHNS, CDR2 SASEGT. V was trimmed by 1 base and J by 9 bases, leaving 16 bases between them. CDR3 sequence reads: CASSEDLLTLGQYF. For the CDR3, the DNA is TGTGCCAGCAGTGAAGACCTACTGACTTTAGGGCAGTACTTC.

This chain joins TRBV7-9 and TRBJ1-1; 8 positions agree with TRBD1. The V and J ends lost 2 bases and 8 bases, in that order; junction bases with no gene match: 4. Germline CDR1 reads SEHNR; CDR2 reads FQNEAQ (reference sequence). The CDR3 covers 13 residues. In DNA form, the CDR3 reads TGTGCCAGCAGCTTAATCTCAGGGGGCGAAGCTTTCTTT. This gives the protein CASSLISGGEAFF.

Note on this clone: Additional DNA sequences in this sample encode the identical CDR3. CDR3 residues: CASSLGLTYEQYF. The DNA of the CDR3 is TGTGCCAGCAGCTTGGGACTAACCTACGAGCAGTACTTC. The rearrangement joins TRBV11-2 to TRBJ2-7; 7 nucleotides match TRBD2. Trimming took 3 bases from V and 2 from J; bases not matched to a gene: 1. This CDR3 has 13 residues. Germline CDR1 SGHAT, CDR2 FQNNGV.